Detailed here is one TCR beta chain. These data come from a study of CD8 T cells in Susac syndrome. With random hexamers, roughly 0.45 to 1 ug RNA was reverse transcribed. Multiplex PCR with immunoSEQ amplified the TCR beta CDR3 across 54 Vbeta and 13 Jbeta. TCRdb passed the immunoSEQ multiplex PCR reads through MiXCR, listing each CDR3 protein once. The sample consists of around 200,000 distinct CDR3 sequences, around 95% of them appearing once. The CDR3 sequence is 13 residues long. V was cut by 3 bases and J by 4 bases, with 9 bases left in between. Germline-derived CDR1 and CDR2 are SEHNR and FQNEAQ (reference sequence). Controls were age- and sex-matched healthy donors.

Sequenced input: CD4+ T cells from PBMCs. The V and J genes are TRBV7-9 and TRBJ1-2; tentatively, D is TRBD1 (5 bases). The TCR sequence derives from a human donor in good health. The CDR3 DNA follows: TGTGCCAGCAGCTTCCGGGACCCCTATGGCTACACCTTC. Its protein is CASSFRDPYGYTF.